These T cell receptor beta chains were read from a single sample in a study of blood T cell repertoires in COVID-19. Produced via immunoSEQ multiplex PCR; TCRdb's table is partial and in-frame only. The table includes 90,000 to 150,000 clones, less than 75% detected once. The specimen sequenced was peripheral blood. The receptors shown here come from a human donor with acute or convalescent COVID-19. The donor label of this sample is uncertain. CDR3s leave out the opening cysteine and the closing phenylalanine or tryptophan. Each record gives: J gene, D gene, clone size, V gene, CDR3 protein. The D gene is left open where the match is weak. Size values are once, few and many counts, or a class for expanded clones, and some rows have none.

TRBJ2-3,TRBD1,.,TRBV7-9,ASRSRQGAADTQY
TRBJ1-3,.,once,TRBV7-9,ASSSQIAGNTIY
TRBJ2-2,.,.,TRBV4-1,ASSQPLQGTGELF
TRBJ2-2,.,.,TRBV2,ASSPSPGVQTGELF
TRBJ1-3,.,.,TRBV5-1,ASSLTRAYSGNTIY
TRBJ2-2,TRBD2,.,TRBV2,ASYGLAVTGELF
TRBJ1-2,.,.,TRBV5-1,ASSLSSLAAPNYGYT
TRBJ1-3,.,.,TRBV30,AWTSTGSGNTIY
TRBJ2-7,.,few,TRBV12-3/TRBV12-4,ASSRDFSYEQY
TRBJ2-1,.,.,TRBV6-1,ASSEPGNEQF
TRBJ2-2,.,.,TRBV28,ASSFRNTGELF
TRBJ2-5,TRBD1,.,TRBV2,ASRAPGTGGTQY
TRBJ2-5,TRBD2,.,TRBV25-1,ASSEYTSGGSQETQY
TRBJ2-1,TRBD2,.,TRBV3-1/TRBV3-2,ASSPRGLAEYNEQF
TRBJ1-1,TRBD1,.,TRBV10-3,AIGLTGTGNGEAF
TRBJ2-1,.,.,TRBV2,ASRDNRASYNEQF
TRBJ2-6,TRBD1,.,TRBV4-2,ASSQGLGQGFSGANVLT
TRBJ1-2,TRBD1,.,TRBV19,ASSKWGQGGYT
TRBJ1-3,.,.,TRBV3-1/TRBV3-2,ASSRAMKGSSIY
TRBJ1-4,.,.,TRBV19,ASSIEAVLRGGKLF
TRBJ1-1,TRBD1,.,TRBV10-2,ASSETRGVTEAF
TRBJ2-3,.,.,TRBV2,ASMGRARDTQY
TRBJ1-2,.,once,TRBV6-6,ASSYSAGAYGYT
TRBJ1-2,TRBD1,.,TRBV3-1/TRBV3-2,ASSPPGGSYGYT
TRBJ1-2,.,few,TRBV6-4,ASSERGGFNVYGYT
TRBJ2-1,TRBD1,.,TRBV5-1,ASRQGETYNEQF
TRBJ1-5,TRBD1,.,TRBV10-2,ASRGTENSNQPQH
TRBJ1-4,TRBD1,.,TRBV6-1,ASSTQGEAEKLF
TRBJ1-2,TRBD1,.,TRBV19,ASSMNRDRGTGYGYT
TRBJ1-2,.,.,TRBV28,ASSFGGGNGYT
TRBJ2-6,.,medium-sized,TRBV7-9,ASSQQGFRSSGANVLT
TRBJ1-1,TRBD1,.,TRBV12-3/TRBV12-4,ASSGGGPEAF
TRBJ2-4,.,.,TRBV6-5,ASSRGQAGGGIQY
TRBJ1-1,.,.,TRBV19,ASSPDRFLEAF
TRBJ2-3,TRBD1,.,TRBV6-7,ASSYLGTGEGTDTQY
TRBJ2-1,.,.,TRBV7-2,ASSRDSDQVF
TRBJ2-5,TRBD1,few,TRBV2,ASRPDRSLETQY
TRBJ1-4,.,.,TRBV20-1,SASFMNEKLF
TRBJ1-6,TRBD1,.,TRBV28,ASSSRRTGANSPLH
TRBJ1-1,.,.,TRBV28,ASSLWVGQEGNGAF